The 12 T cell receptor beta chains below come from one sample, sequenced in a study of CXCR3-negative and CXCR3-positive naive CD8 T cells (dated by TCRdb to between 2018 and 2021). The investigation overall reported the following: TRB CDR3s from CXCR3-positive naive cells showed higher hydrophobicity (lower Kidera factor 4), lower energy, and higher strength and volume indices than CXCR3-negative naive cells.

These receptors are not linked to any known antigen. Sequencing used a NextSeq 550. The Human TCR Profiling Kit (MiLaboratory) was used to make UMI-labeled 5' RACE TRB cDNA libraries. TCRdb reprocessed the reads; each CDR3 protein sequence makes one entry, and DNA is unavailable. The table for this sample shows about 63,000 distinct CDR3 sequences. Around 5% of the sample is in the top ten clones. Material for sequencing was naive CXCR3+ CD8+ T cells from blood. What this sample's cell subset or site label stands for: CD45RO-CCR7+CD27+CD95- naive CD8+ T cells expressing CXCR3 (TNR3+). Receptors originate from a human donor in good health. Some clones in this sample may be carry-over from other donors' samples.

The chain employs TRBV5-1 and TRBJ2-1; no DNA is available, so the TRBD1 call from TCRdb remains unchecked. CDR1 is SGHRS, CDR2 YFSETQ, per germline. The CDR3 covers 14 residues. CDR3: CASSLAGDLLEQFF.

The V gene is TRBV27, the J gene TRBJ1-2; TCRdb outputs TRBD1, but without DNA this stays unchecked. Germline V gives CDR1 MNHEY, CDR2 SMNVEV (reference sequence). The CDR3 contains 14 residues. The CDR3 sequence: CASSEGGQNYGYTF.

The chain joins TRBV12-3 or TRBV12-4 to TRBJ2-1. The CDR3 is 15 residues long. CDR3 protein: CASRPTRTAYNEQFF.

The chain couples TRBV29-1 to TRBJ2-7; as DNA is missing, the TRBD1 call by TCRdb cannot be tested. This CDR3 contains 18 residues. CDR1 and CDR2 (germline): SQVTM, ANQGSEA. The CDR3: CSVELILPGTGASYEQYF.

The chain couples TRBV15 to TRBJ2-1. The CDR3 is 13 residues long. Germline-derived CDR1 and CDR2 are LNHNV and YYDKDF (reference sequence). Here the CDR3 reads CATSKRGAAEQFF.

The rearrangement links TRBV5-1 to TRBJ2-2; TCRdb names TRBD1, which stays unverified in the absence of DNA. Looked up from germline, CDR1 is SGHRS and CDR2 is YFSETQ. The CDR3 sequence is 14 residues long. CDR3 region: CASSWGTGAGELFF.

This chain connects TRBV20-1 to TRBJ1-2; no DNA is available, so the TRBD1 call from TCRdb remains unchecked. Germline lookup yields CDR1 DFQATT and CDR2 SNEGSKA (reference sequence). This CDR3 comprises 11 residues. The CDR3 reads CSASRVLRYTF.

This chain links TRBV29-1 with TRBJ2-7; TCRdb indicates TRBD1, and absent DNA this call remains unverified. The CDR3 loop spans 12 amino acids. CDR1 is SQVTM and CDR2 is ANQGSEA in the germline V gene. The CDR3 spells CSIRQGSYEQYF.

CDR3 residues: CASRNRDRELETQYF. This chain connects TRBV28 to TRBJ2-5; lacking DNA, the TRBD1 call made by TCRdb goes unchecked. CDR3 size: 15 residues. Germline values: CDR1 MDHEN, CDR2 SYDVKM.

V is TRBV28 and J is TRBJ2-7; TCRdb picks TRBD1, but there is no DNA to check that call. The CDR3 covers 14 residues. Per germline, CDR1 MDHEN and CDR2 SYDVKM. The CDR3: CASSFRGRTYEQYF. Full variable domain (outside the CDR3, taken from reference TRBV28 and TRBJ2-7): DVKVTQSSRYLVKRTGEKVFLECVQDMDHENMFWYRQDPGLGLRLIYFSYDVKMKEKGDIPEGYSVSREKKERFSLILESASTNQTSMYLCASSFRGRTYEQYFGPGTRLTVT.

The chain links TRBV29-1 to TRBJ1-2; TCRdb outputs TRBD1, but without DNA this stays unchecked. Germline lookup yields CDR1 SQVTM and CDR2 ANQGSEA. This CDR3 contains 15 residues. The CDR3 loop is CSVTSGAGNGYGYTF.

J is TRBJ1-1 and V is TRBV7-9; without DNA, the TCRdb call of TRBD1 cannot be checked. The germline V gene encodes CDR1 SEHNR and CDR2 FQNEAQ (reference sequence). The CDR3 loop spans 13 amino acids. The CDR3: CASSLLNSGTAFF.